Presented here are 28 T cell receptor beta chains from one specimen sequenced in a study of T-cell memory formation after mild COVID-19. TCRdb recomputed calls from the 5' RACE reads with MiXCR, one row per CDR3 protein. The sample yields around 340,000 distinct CDR3 sequences, roughly 15% seen once. Source material: PBMCs or a T cell subset sorted from them (not recorded which). Receptors originate from a man between 18 and 29 years old who had mild COVID-19 (a few samples of this study predate the infection). Cell type and time point are not known.

A few counts support this clonotype. The rearrangement joins TRBV3-1 to TRBJ2-3; TRBD1 aligns across 9 bases. The CDR3 runs 16 residues. V was pared by 4 bases and J by 7 bases, with 12 bases of the junction left unmatched. Germline loops: CDR1 LGHDT, CDR2 YNNKEL (reference sequence). DNA for the CDR3: TGTGCCAGCAGCCCCTTGCCGGGACAGGGACCTCATACGCAGTATTTT. Its protein product is CASSPLPGQGPHTQYF.

This clonotype was seen only a few times. This chain connects TRBV4-2 to TRBJ1-3; D ambiguous. The CDR3 sequence is 14 residues long. V dropped 4 bases and J dropped 4 bases, with 11 bases sitting between them. Germline-derived CDR1 and CDR2 are LGHNA and YNFKEQ. CDR3 residues: CASSRASPGNTIYF. DNA of the CDR3: TGTGCCAGCAGCCGAGCCAGTCCAGGAAACACCATATATTTT.

Here the CDR3 DNA reads TGTGCCAGCAGCCTTCGCCAGGGGGTCAATGAGCAGTTCTTC. This gives the protein CASSLRQGVNEQFF. The chain couples TRBV5-4 to TRBJ2-1, with 7 bases identical to TRBD1. CDR1 and CDR2 from the germline V gene are SGHNT and YYREEE (reference sequence). This CDR3 is built from 14 residues. With V trimmed by 4 bases and J by 6 bases, 7 bases remained unmatched.

Many counts were recorded for this clonotype. The V and J genes are TRBV14 and TRBJ2-1; D might be TRBD2 (6 bases). The germline V gene has CDR1 SGHDN and CDR2 FVKESK. This CDR3 is built from 13 residues. Trimming removed 4 bases at V and 6 bases at J, with 10 bases between. The CDR3 DNA sequence: TGTGCCAGCAGCCTTAGCGGTCCCAATGAGCAGTTCTTC. Its protein is CASSLSGPNEQFF.

The V call is TRBV20-1, the J call TRBJ2-1; 7 bases agree with TRBD1. The length of the CDR3 is 17 residues. Germline CDR1 reads DFQATT; CDR2 reads SNEGSKA (reference sequence). The J segment lost 0 bases and the V segment lost 5 bases, leaving 13 bases of the junction unmatched. In DNA form, the CDR3 reads TGCAGTGCTCGGGTCTTTAGAGGGGACAGCTCCTACAATGAGCAGTTCTTC. Encoded protein: CSARVFRGDSSYNEQFF.

The table lists this clonotype with a few counts. J is TRBJ2-3 and V is TRBV9, with a weak D call TRBD1 (7 bases). Germline V gene sequence: CDR1 SGDLS, CDR2 YYNGEE. Trimming pared 0 bases from V and 8 bases from J, leaving 16 bases between. The CDR3 consists of 15 residues. Here the CDR3 reads CASSVAIQGGGTQYF. DNA for the CDR3: TGTGCCAGCAGCGTAGCCATTCAGGGGGGAGGTACGCAGTATTTT. The full variable domain, rest sourced from reference TRBV9 and TRBJ2-3, is DSGVTQTPKHLITATGQRVTLRCSPRSGDLSVYWYQQSLDQGLQFLIQYYNGEERAKGNILERFSAQQFPDLHSELNLSSLELGDSALYFCASSVAIQGGGTQYFGPGTRLTVL.

The rearrangement uses TRBV30 and TRBJ1-6; D remains unclear. The CDR3 is 18 amino acids. V lost 3 bases and J lost 6, with 24 bases in between. Germline V gene data show CDR1 as GTSNPN and CDR2 as SVGIG (reference sequence). The CDR3 nucleotides are TGTGCCTGGAGGGGCACAACATCCTACTTCCTGTCTAATTCACCCCTCCACTTT. As protein: CAWRGTTSYFLSNSPLHF.

The CDR3 region has the DNA TGTGCCAGCAGCCTTGGCCAGCGGGATTGGGCTAACTATGGCTACACCTTC. Amino acids: CASSLGQRDWANYGYTF. The rearrangement joins TRBV13 to TRBJ1-2; D is undetermined. Germline loops: CDR1 PRHDT, CDR2 FYEKMQ (reference sequence). The CDR3 contains 17 residues. Trimming took off 5 bases at V and 0 bases at J, with 19 bases between the two ends.

This clonotype was detected only a few times. This chain joins TRBV5-1 and TRBJ1-3, with D unclear. This CDR3 has 16 amino acids. Germline-derived CDR1 and CDR2 are SGHRS and YFSETQ. The V gene lost 4 bases and the J gene lost 6 bases, with 20 bases spanning the gap. CDR3 nucleotides: TGCGCCAGCAGCGTGGGTTGGAGCCAGCAGTTAAACACCATATATTTT. Translating gives CASSVGWSQQLNTIYF.

This clonotype was picked up a small number of times. The rearrangement uses TRBV6-5 and TRBJ2-4; D may be TRBD2 (5 bases). There are 14 residues in the CDR3. The V gene lost 5 bases and the J gene lost 8 bases, with 16 bases spanning the gap. CDR1 and CDR2 (germline): MNHEY, SVGAGI. This CDR3 is CASSPPGMPHIQYF. CDR3 coding DNA: TGTGCCAGCAGTCCCCCCGGGATGCCCCACATTCAGTACTTC.

This clonotype has only a few counts. One end of the junction is discordant with germline, which a read error may explain. The chain carries TRBV28 and TRBJ1-4; D remains ambiguous. CDR3 length equals 13 residues. The germline V gene encodes CDR1 MDHEN and CDR2 SYDVKM. The CDR3 nucleotides read TGTGCCAGCAGCTTATACAAGGCTATGGGACTGTTTTTT. Protein sequence: CASSLYKAMGLFF.

This clonotype was found a few times. The chain couples TRBV2 to TRBJ2-3, with 11 bases fitting TRBD2. CDR3 size: 15 residues. Trimming took 3 bases from V and 2 from J; bases not matched to a gene: 1. Looked up from germline, CDR1 is SNHLY and CDR2 is FYNNEI. As DNA, the CDR3 is TGTGCCAGCAGTGAGGGACTAGCGGACACAGATACGCAGTATTTT. This codes for CASSEGLADTDTQYF. Drawing the rest from reference TRBV2 and TRBJ2-3, the complete variable domain is EPEVTQTPSHQVTQMGQEVILRCVPISNHLYFYWYRQILGQKVEFLVSFYNNEISEKSEIFDDQFSVERPDGSNFTLKIRSTKLEDSAMYFCASSEGLADTDTQYFGPGTRLTVL.

This clonotype has only a few counts. The rearrangement links TRBV11-2 to TRBJ2-1; TRBD2 matches at 10 bases. V trimming: 1 base; J trimming: 8 bases; junction bases outside the gene matches: 8. CDR1 and CDR2 from the germline V gene are SGHAT and FQNNGV. This CDR3 is 16 amino acids long. CDR3 loop: CASSLGGGLASYEQFF. For the CDR3, the DNA is TGTGCCAGCAGCTTAGGGGGGGGACTAGCGTCGTATGAGCAGTTCTTC.

This clonotype was detected only a few times. The J gene is TRBJ2-7, the V gene TRBV11-2; TRBD1 is a possible D gene (6 bases). The germline CDR1 and CDR2 sequences are SGHAT and FQNNGV. The CDR3 loop spans 16 amino acids. The V end was cut by 3 bases, the J end by 2 bases, with 17 bases between. This CDR3 is CASSFFIGTLTYEQYF. The CDR3 DNA reads TGTGCCAGCAGCTTTTTTATCGGGACACTAACCTACGAGCAGTACTTC.

The chain combines TRBV5-1 with TRBJ1-1, with no clear D. This CDR3 region has 15 residues. Germline CDR1 SGHRS, CDR2 YFSETQ. The ends were cut back, 4 bases at V and 0 bases at J, with 13 bases in the middle. DNA of the CDR3: TGCGCCAGCAGCCCGATGACAATAATGAACACTGAAGCTTTCTTT. Protein: CASSPMTIMNTEAFF.

In this sample, this clonotype turned up many times. The chain carries TRBV7-9 and TRBJ2-5; D ambiguous. The length of the CDR3 is 12 residues. The V end was cut by 6 bases, the J end by 3 bases, with 8 bases between. Per the germline V gene, CDR1 is SEHNR and CDR2 is FQNEAQ (reference sequence). The CDR3 DNA is TGTGCCAGCAGTCGGGCAGAAGAGACCCAGTACTTC. It encodes CASSRAEETQYF.

This clonotype was counted only a few times. The chain joins TRBV5-6 to TRBJ2-7; D is ambiguous. Trimming took off 4 bases at V and 0 bases at J, with 11 bases between the two ends. Looked up from germline, CDR1 is SGHDT and CDR2 is YYEEEE. CDR3 length: 14 residues. The DNA for the CDR3 is TGTGCCAGCAGCCATACCCAAACCTCCTACGAGCAGTACTTC. Its protein is CASSHTQTSYEQYF.

The sample holds one count of this clonotype. This chain links TRBV4-3 with TRBJ2-1, with 7 bases lining up with TRBD1. The CDR3 is 17 residues long. Germline CDR1 LGHNA, CDR2 YSLEER. Trimming removed 2 bases from V and 0 bases from J; junction bases left unmatched: 7. The CDR3, as DNA: TGCGCCAGCAGCCAAACTCCGGGACAGCCCTCCTACAATGAGCAGTTCTTC. Its protein product is CASSQTPGQPSYNEQFF.

Only a few counts were recorded for this clonotype. The chain combines TRBV5-1 with TRBJ2-2, with D maybe TRBD2 (6 bases). Trimming took 0 bases from V and 4 from J, leaving 13 bases between them. The CDR3 is 16 amino acids. Germline V gives CDR1 SGHRS, CDR2 YFSETQ. The CDR3 spells CASSLAAGLATGELFF. The CDR3 nucleotides read TGCGCCAGCAGCTTGGCCGCGGGACTGGCCACCGGGGAGCTGTTTTTT.

The rearrangement uses TRBV14 and TRBJ1-2; D remains unclear. V lost 1 base, J lost 7 bases, and 13 bases lay in between. The V gene's germline CDR1 is SGHDN and CDR2 FVKESK. CDR3 length equals 14 residues. The CDR3 is CASSQGREDAGYTF. The CDR3 DNA reads as TGTGCCAGCAGCCAAGGTAGAGAAGACGCTGGCTACACCTTC.

This clonotype turned up a few times. V is TRBV11-2 and J is TRBJ1-1; 8 bases agree with TRBD1. The CDR3 is 19 residues long. Germline V CDR1 and CDR2: SGHAT, FQNNGV. V lost 5 bases and J lost 1; bases outside the gene matches: 18. The CDR3 DNA is TGTGCCAGCAGCCACGGGACAGGACTCGCTTTTGGCCCGAACACTGAAGCTTTCTTT. Its protein product is CASSHGTGLAFGPNTEAFF.

This clonotype turned up a few times. The chain is built from TRBV13 and TRBJ2-3; D remains unclear. With 5 bases removed from V and 0 bases from J, the gap between germline ends came to 12 bases. This CDR3 has 15 residues. Germline V gene lookup returns CDR1 PRHDT and CDR2 FYEKMQ (reference sequence). The CDR3 reads CASSGLPESTDTQYF. CDR3 DNA: TGTGCCAGCAGCGGGCTTCCGGAGAGCACAGATACGCAGTATTTT.

The V call is TRBV6-2 or TRBV6-3, the J call TRBJ2-5; a weak D match, TRBD2 (6 bases). The CDR3 is 14 residues long. Trimming took 0 bases from V and 7 from J, leaving 12 bases between them. The germline CDR1 and CDR2 sequences are MNHEY and SVGEGT. In DNA form, the CDR3 reads TGTGCCAGCAGTTACTCAGGGACTTCTGGGACCCAGTACTTC. Its protein is CASSYSGTSGTQYF.

The chain couples TRBV6-6 to TRBJ1-5; D is possibly TRBD1 (5 bases). V dropped 7 bases and J dropped 6 bases, with 13 bases sitting between them. The CDR3 is made up of 13 amino acids. The germline CDR1 and CDR2 sequences are MNHNY and SVGAGI (reference sequence). The CDR3 sequence is CASTLGGGQPQHF. CDR3 nucleotides: TGTGCCAGCACCTTGGGGGGGGGTCAGCCCCAGCATTTT.

V gene TRBV11-2 combines with J gene TRBJ2-5; the match to TRBD2 covers 12 bases. The CDR3 sequence is 16 residues long. Germline V CDR1 and CDR2: SGHAT, FQNNGV. Unmatched junction bases numbered 6, after V lost 5 bases and J lost 2 bases. This chain's CDR3 is CASSLGLAGPQETQYF. CDR3 bases: TGTGCCAGCAGCCTCGGACTAGCGGGGCCTCAAGAGACCCAGTACTTC.

The chain links TRBV11-2 to TRBJ1-6; a weak D match, TRBD1 (5 bases). This CDR3 comprises 19 residues. Trimming took off 2 bases at V and 0 bases at J, with 17 bases between the two ends. Germline CDR1 reads SGHAT; CDR2 reads FQNNGV. The chain's CDR3 is CASSLFGAGRLSYNSPLHF. DNA for the CDR3: TGTGCCAGCAGCTTATTTGGGGCAGGCCGTCTCTCCTATAATTCACCCCTCCACTTT.

This clonotype was observed a few times. This sequence joins TRBV14 and TRBJ2-2, with D unclear. Germline loops: CDR1 SGHDN, CDR2 FVKESK. The CDR3 runs 14 residues. Between the trimmed V and J ends, which lost 0 bases and 8 bases, there was a span of 10 bases. The DNA of the CDR3 is TGTGCCAGCAGCCAAGATGTGTGGGATGGGGAGCTGTTTTTT. Translating it yields CASSQDVWDGELFF.

A few counts support this clonotype. The rearrangement links TRBV7-9 to TRBJ1-2; the match to TRBD1 covers 7 bases. The CDR3 length is 15 residues. CDR1 is SEHNR, CDR2 FQNEAQ, per germline (reference sequence). V shed 5 bases and J 4 bases; nucleotides not matched to a gene: 10. CDR3 nucleotide sequence: TGTGCCAGCAGCCCCGCCGGGACAGAATTCTATGGCTACACCTTC. Translation: CASSPAGTEFYGYTF.